This entry lists 23 T cell receptor beta chains sequenced from one sample in a study of T cell responses to AZD1222 COVID-19 vaccine. Repertoires were generated with immunoSEQ multiplex PCR, while TCRdb's copy carries only in-frame clones and drops some. In the table there are some 130,000 clones, about nine tenths of which are singletons. Specimen: peripheral blood, collected on day 0 of AZD1222 vaccination. Every receptor here comes from an adult in good health.

The chain combines TRBV6-5 with TRBJ1-1, with D possibly matching TRBD1 (5 bases). This CDR3 is 14 amino acids long. V lost 0 bases to trimming and J lost 5 bases, with 10 bases between them. Per germline, CDR1 MNHEY and CDR2 SVGAGI. DNA for the CDR3: TGTGCCAGCAGTTACTCGCTAGGGGAGACTGAAGCTTTCTTT. This codes for CASSYSLGETEAFF.

The CDR3 sequence: CASSLFGAGGYTF. The CDR3 coding sequence is TGTGCCAGCAGCTTATTTGGGGCCGGTGGCTACACCTTC. This rearrangement joins TRBV7-9 to TRBJ1-2, with a possible D match to TRBD1 (5 bases). The V gene's germline CDR1 is SEHNR and CDR2 FQNEAQ (reference sequence). The length of the CDR3 is 13 residues. V lost 2 bases and J 7 bases, leaving 11 bases between the germline ends.

The chain couples TRBV30 to TRBJ1-1, with a weak D call TRBD1 (5 bases). V gave up 3 bases and J gave up 3 bases, with 17 bases separating them. CDR1 and CDR2 from the germline V gene are GTSNPN and SVGIG (reference sequence). CDR3 length equals 15 residues. The DNA of the CDR3 is TGTGCCTGGAGCGAACGCCCGATGGGGGACACTGAAGCTTTCTTT. Protein sequence: CAWSERPMGDTEAFF.

The J gene is TRBJ2-3, the V gene TRBV5-1; 7 bases agree with TRBD1. CDR3 length: 14 residues. Germline loops: CDR1 SGHRS, CDR2 YFSETQ. J lost 2 bases, V lost 4 bases, and 4 bases had no gene match. Written as DNA, the CDR3 is TGCGCCAGCAGCAGGGACAGACCCACAGATACGCAGTATTTT. This encodes CASSRDRPTDTQYF.

The gene calls are TRBV24-1 and TRBJ2-2; 8 bases are a match to TRBD2. V trimming: 4 bases; J trimming: 4 bases; junction bases outside the gene matches: 10. The CDR3 spans 17 residues. Germline CDR1 KGHDR, CDR2 SFDVKD. CDR3 in DNA: TGTGCCACCAGTGACCCCGCACGGGAGGGCCCCACCGGGGAGCTGTTTTTT. It specifies CATSDPAREGPTGELFF.

This chain connects TRBV28 to TRBJ1-2, with D possibly being TRBD1 (5 bases). The CDR3 length is 15 residues. V was shortened by 6 bases and J by 4 bases, with 18 bases between the two germline ends. Germline CDR1 reads MDHEN; CDR2 reads SYDVKM. The CDR3 here is CASSYPMAGLYGYTF. The DNA for the CDR3 is TGTGCCAGCAGCTACCCTATGGCAGGGCTCTATGGCTACACCTTC.

The chain combines TRBV28 with TRBJ1-5; D may be TRBD1 (6 bases). Between the trimmed V and J ends, which lost 9 bases and 5 bases, there was a span of 20 bases. The CDR3 has 15 amino acids. CDR1 is MDHEN and CDR2 is SYDVKM in the germline V gene. This CDR3 is CARPLWAGAHQPQHF. For the CDR3, the DNA is TGTGCCAGACCCCTCTGGGCAGGGGCACATCAGCCCCAGCATTTT.

J is TRBJ1-1 and V is TRBV5-4, with D possibly being TRBD1 (6 bases). V lost 2 bases and J 4 bases, leaving 12 bases between the germline ends. CDR3 size: 14 residues. Germline V gives CDR1 SGHNT, CDR2 YYREEE (reference sequence). The CDR3 spells CASSFPGHLTEAFF. In nucleotides, the CDR3 is TGTGCCAGCAGCTTCCCGGGACACCTCACTGAAGCTTTCTTT.

The J gene is TRBJ2-1, the V gene TRBV6-2 or TRBV6-3, with 9 bases fitting TRBD2. The CDR3 is made up of 16 amino acids. CDR1 and CDR2 from the germline V gene are MNHEY and SVGEGT. V was clipped by 5 bases and J by 2 bases; unmatched bases: 7. The CDR3 DNA is TGTGCCAGCAGTCCCGAGGCTAGCGGGACCTACAATGAGCAGTTCTTC. Translating it yields CASSPEASGTYNEQFF.

This clone has only one observation. The J gene is TRBJ1-2, the V gene TRBV5-6; D possibly corresponds to TRBD1 (5 bases). CDR3 length: 17 residues. Trimming took off 0 bases at V and 4 bases at J, with 19 bases between the two ends. CDR1 and CDR2 from the germline V gene are SGHDT and YYEEEE. The CDR3 bases are TGTGCCAGCAGCTTGGAGTTCACTTACAGGCAGAGCTATGGCTACACCTTC. Protein: CASSLEFTYRQSYGYTF.

This clone is a singleton in its sample. The rearrangement links TRBV5-4 to TRBJ2-1; 11 bases are shared with TRBD2. CDR1 is SGHNT, CDR2 YYREEE, per germline (reference sequence). The CDR3 loop spans 15 amino acids. The trim removed 7 bases at V and 4 bases at J, leaving 7 bases unmatched. In nucleotides, the CDR3 is TGTGCCAGCCACCAGACTAGCGGGGATTACAATGAGCAGTTCTTC. Residues: CASHQTSGDYNEQFF. Full variable domain (outside the CDR3, taken from reference TRBV5-4 and TRBJ2-1): ETGVTQSPTHLIKTRGQQVTLRCSSQSGHNTVSWYQQALGQGPQFIFQYYREEENGRGNFPPRFSGLQFPNYSSELNVNALELDDSALYLCASHQTSGDYNEQFFGPGTRLTVL.

This sequence joins TRBV3-1 (or the pseudogene TRBV3-2) and TRBJ1-2, with a possible D match to TRBD1 (5 bases). The V gene's germline CDR1 is LGHDT and CDR2 YNNKEL (reference sequence). CDR3 length equals 14 residues. V was shortened by 1 base and J by 4 bases, with 10 bases between the two germline ends. This CDR3 reads CASSQGGMSYGYTF. The CDR3 nucleotides are TGTGCCAGCAGCCAAGGGGGGATGAGCTATGGCTACACCTTC.

This chain joins TRBV30 and TRBJ2-7; D is possibly TRBD2 (5 bases). The V and J ends lost 8 bases and 2 bases respectively, with 19 bases between them. Per the germline V gene, CDR1 is GTSNPN and CDR2 is SVGIG (reference sequence). The length of the CDR3 is 14 residues. CDR3 protein: CAVKPGTRTYEQYF. The CDR3 nucleotides are TGTGCCGTAAAACCGGGAACCAGAACCTACGAGCAGTACTTC.

V is TRBV10-2 and J is TRBJ1-6; no reliable D call. V shed 8 bases and J shed 7 bases, with 12 bases lying between them. CDR1 WSHSY and CDR2 SAAADI come from the germline V gene. This CDR3 has 13 amino acids. The CDR3 here is CASGPPGNSPLHF. Here the CDR3 DNA reads TGCGCCAGCGGCCCTCCCGGGAATTCACCCCTCCACTTT.

The CDR3 is CASTPLTGPGLNTEAFF. The CDR3 nucleotides read TGTGCCAGCACCCCACTCACAGGGCCTGGGTTGAACACTGAAGCTTTCTTT. The chain employs TRBV7-2 and TRBJ1-1, with TRBD1 as a possible D gene (6 bases). V was trimmed by 7 bases and J by 0 bases, leaving 21 bases between them. The CDR3 loop spans 17 amino acids. Germline CDR1 and CDR2: SGHTA and FQGNSA.

The chain recombines TRBV20-1 with TRBJ1-2, with 7 positions matching TRBD1. The CDR3 consists of 13 residues. Losses at the gene ends were 3 bases for V and 9 bases for J; bases not matched to a gene: 10. Germline V gene sequence: CDR1 DFQATT, CDR2 SNEGSKA (reference sequence). The CDR3 nucleotides read TGCAGTGCTAGTCGGGCAGGGGGGCCCCGCTACACCTTC. Translated, it gives CSASRAGGPRYTF.

The chain combines TRBV28 with TRBJ1-5; 12 nucleotides line up with TRBD1. Germline CDR1 is MDHEN and CDR2 is SYDVKM. Trimming took 5 bases from V and 6 from J; bases not matched to a gene: 11. The CDR3 spans 17 residues. In DNA, the CDR3 is TGTGCCAGCAGTCCCCAGGGACAGGGGGCTTACGTTCAGCCCCAGCATTTT. This encodes CASSPQGQGAYVQPQHF.

The chain carries TRBV19 and TRBJ1-5, with 9 bases identical to TRBD1. V shed 4 bases, J shed 0 bases, and the junction held 1 base outside the gene matches. Germline V gives CDR1 LNHDA, CDR2 SQIVND (reference sequence). The CDR3 extends over 15 amino acids. DNA of the CDR3: TGTGCCAGTAGTAGGGACAGGGCTAGCAATCAGCCCCAGCATTTT. This sequence encodes CASSRDRASNQPQHF.

This chain uses TRBV7-9 with TRBJ2-5; 7 bases align to TRBD2. The V and J ends lost 6 bases and 2 bases, in that order; junction bases with no gene match: 9. Germline assignment: CDR1 SEHNR and CDR2 FQNEAQ (reference sequence). The CDR3 runs to 15 residues. The CDR3 reads CASRQRGGAQETQYF. The DNA of the CDR3 is TGTGCCAGCAGGCAGCGGGGCGGGGCACAAGAGACCCAGTACTTC.

This clone came up a few times. J is TRBJ2-5 and V is TRBV6-1; D is perhaps TRBD2 (5 bases). Germline CDR1 and CDR2: MNHNS and SASEGT. The CDR3 totals 13 residues. Trimming pared 0 bases from V and 11 bases from J, leaving 13 bases between. The CDR3 reads CASSEARVAVQYF. The CDR3 bases are TGTGCCAGCAGTGAAGCGCGGGTGGCAGTTCAGTACTTC.

The chain combines TRBV10-3 with TRBJ2-3; 7 bases align to TRBD2. Germline CDR1 reads ENHRY; CDR2 reads SYGVKD. This CDR3 comprises 15 residues. V shed 5 bases, J shed 0 bases, and the junction held 5 bases outside the gene matches. CDR3 bases: TGTGCCATCAGTTTCCTAGCGGAGAGCACAGATACGCAGTATTTT. Its translation: CAISFLAESTDTQYF.

The chain is built from TRBV28 and TRBJ2-3, with TRBD2 as a possible D gene (6 bases). Between the trimmed V and J ends, which lost 7 bases and 5 bases, there was a span of 22 bases. The CDR3 contains 16 residues. Germline loops: CDR1 MDHEN, CDR2 SYDVKM. The CDR3 is CASMPRPLAEGDTQYF. The CDR3 bases are TGTGCCAGCATGCCCCGGCCCCTGGCGGAGGGAGATACGCAGTATTTT.

The genes are TRBV19 and TRBJ1-5; a possible D gene is TRBD1 (5 bases). The CDR3 has 17 amino acids. Germline V gene data show CDR1 as LNHDA and CDR2 as SQIVND (reference sequence). The V gene lost 7 bases and the J gene lost 6 bases, with 25 bases spanning the gap. The CDR3 is CASTRRGSLRAGQPQHF. DNA of the CDR3: TGTGCCAGTACCCGGAGGGGTTCACTCCGCGCAGGTCAGCCCCAGCATTTT.